This entry describes one T cell receptor beta chain. The antigen is not known. Method: immunoSEQ multiplex PCR; TCRdb's copy keeps in-frame clones and lacks some. The data contain around 140,000 clones, over 75% of them singletons. This sample is part of a study of cytotoxic CD8 clonotypes in ibrutinib-treated CLL. Study results and caveats: Clonality rose at ibrutinib response and fell back toward baseline at progression.

The source was PBMCs, collected after 24 months of ibrutinib treatment. The origin of this receptor is a human donor with chronic lymphocytic leukemia.

The CDR3 loop is CASRGSGYEQYF. The CDR3 DNA is TGTGCCAGCAGAGGGTCTGGCTACGAGCAGTACTTC. J is TRBJ2-7 and V is TRBV25-1, with no clear D. The germline V gene has CDR1 MGHDK and CDR2 SYGVNS. V was shortened by 6 bases and J by 3 bases, with 9 bases between the two germline ends. CDR3 length equals 12 residues.